This is a list of T cell receptor beta chains from one sample in a study of cytomegalovirus exposure and HLA in healthy donors. Profiling relied on immunoSEQ multiplex PCR, and the TCRdb table lists in-frame clones only, not all of them. The sample contains fewer than 100,000 clones, 7.6% of which appear only once. Source material: PBMCs. The receptors were gathered from a man aged 45-60 years in good health and CMV-seronegative. The CDR3 runs from the conserved cysteine through the conserved F or W. The order of the fields is V gene, J gene, CDR3 protein.

TRBV28	TRBJ1-1	CASSGGVLNTEAFF
TRBV28	TRBJ2-7	CASSLDRRYEQYF
TRBV5-4	TRBJ1-4	CASSFDRGAEKLFF
TRBV28	TRBJ2-1	CASSFGATQFF
TRBV27	TRBJ2-3	CASSQLGFSATDTQYF
TRBV19	TRBJ1-4	CASSMEGGGREKLFF
TRBV27	TRBJ1-6	CASSFLGTGHNSPLHF
TRBV2	TRBJ2-7	CASSRGLAGPYEQYF
TRBV5-1	TRBJ2-5	CASSLGQVKETQYF
TRBV7-8	TRBJ2-7	CASSSSSGKGRYEQYF
TRBV7-2	TRBJ2-5	CASSLVRSSGGKETQYF
TRBV6-6	TRBJ2-7	CASSYQATYEQYF
TRBV11-2	TRBJ2-7	CASSLGGHEQYF
TRBV4-1	TRBJ1-1	CASSPSRDRGGEAFF
TRBV18	TRBJ2-7	CASSRDRVEEQYF
TRBV5-6	TRBJ2-7	CASTFRREGSEQYF
TRBV6-6	TRBJ1-4	CASSYRDRTNEKLFF
TRBV4-1	TRBJ2-7	CASSQAYSSSYEQYF
TRBV11-2	TRBJ2-7	CASSHGSSYEQYF
TRBV7-3	TRBJ2-2	CASSTGGSGELFF
TRBV6-5	TRBJ1-1	CASSPQGKGAFF
TRBV19	TRBJ2-7	CASSVTGTSYEQYF
TRBV6-5	TRBJ1-2	CASSGTGTYGYTF
TRBV6-1	TRBJ2-7	CASSTGTTQNEQYF
TRBV18	TRBJ2-6	CASSPPYRVLSGANVLTF
TRBV19	TRBJ1-1	CASSLSSSPGQGREAFF
TRBV9	TRBJ2-5	CASSVGLLGETQYF
TRBV10-2	-	CASNPNRAVGSEQYF
TRBV2	TRBJ2-1	CASSEVAGGHHEQFF